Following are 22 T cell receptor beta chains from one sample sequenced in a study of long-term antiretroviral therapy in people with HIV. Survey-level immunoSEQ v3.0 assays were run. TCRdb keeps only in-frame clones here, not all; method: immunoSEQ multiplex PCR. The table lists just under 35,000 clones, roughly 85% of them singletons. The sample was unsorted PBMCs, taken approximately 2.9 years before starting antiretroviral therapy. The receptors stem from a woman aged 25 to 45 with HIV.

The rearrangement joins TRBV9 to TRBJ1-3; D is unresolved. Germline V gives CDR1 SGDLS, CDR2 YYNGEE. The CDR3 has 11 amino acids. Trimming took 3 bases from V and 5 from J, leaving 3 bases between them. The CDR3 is CASSDRNTIYF. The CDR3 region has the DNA TGTGCCAGCAGCGACAGAAACACCATATATTTT. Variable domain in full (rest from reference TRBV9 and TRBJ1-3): DSGVTQTPKHLITATGQRVTLRCSPRSGDLSVYWYQQSLDQGLQFLIQYYNGEERAKGNILERFSAQQFPDLHSELNLSSLELGDSALYFCASSDRNTIYFGEGSWLTVV.

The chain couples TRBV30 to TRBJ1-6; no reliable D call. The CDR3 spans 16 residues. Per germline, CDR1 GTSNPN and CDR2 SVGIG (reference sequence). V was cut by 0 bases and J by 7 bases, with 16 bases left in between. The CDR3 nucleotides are TGTGCCTGGAGTGTCTCCTATCCCGACCCCAATTCACCCCTCCACTTT. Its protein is CAWSVSYPDPNSPLHF.

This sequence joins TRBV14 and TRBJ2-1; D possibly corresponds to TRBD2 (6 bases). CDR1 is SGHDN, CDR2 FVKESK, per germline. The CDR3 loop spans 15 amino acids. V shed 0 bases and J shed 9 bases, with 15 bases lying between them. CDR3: CASSQDKHGGSEQFF. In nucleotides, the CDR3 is TGTGCCAGCAGCCAAGATAAACATGGAGGGTCTGAGCAGTTCTTC.

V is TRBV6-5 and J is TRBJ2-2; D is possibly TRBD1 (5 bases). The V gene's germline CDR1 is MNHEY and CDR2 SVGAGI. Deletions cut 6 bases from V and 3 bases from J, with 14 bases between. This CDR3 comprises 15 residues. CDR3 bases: TGTGCCAGCAGGGAACTGACAGTCCACACCGGGGAGCTGTTTTTT. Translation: CASRELTVHTGELFF.

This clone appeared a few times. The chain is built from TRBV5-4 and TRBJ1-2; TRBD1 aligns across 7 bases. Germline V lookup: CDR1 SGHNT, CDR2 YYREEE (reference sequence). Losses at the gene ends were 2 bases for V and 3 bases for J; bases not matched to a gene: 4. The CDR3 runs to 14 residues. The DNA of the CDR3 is TGTGCCAGCAGCTTTGGGACAGAAGACTATGGCTACACCTTC. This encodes CASSFGTEDYGYTF.

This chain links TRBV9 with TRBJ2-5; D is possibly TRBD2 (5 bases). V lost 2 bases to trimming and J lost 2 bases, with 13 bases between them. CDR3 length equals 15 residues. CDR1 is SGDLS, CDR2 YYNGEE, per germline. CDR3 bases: TGTGCCAGCAGCGTTGGACTTAGCCTACAAGAGACCCAGTACTTC. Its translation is CASSVGLSLQETQYF.

Here the CDR3 DNA reads TGTGCCATCAGTGTAGGAGCGAATAGCAATCAGCCCCAGCATTTT. Protein sequence: CAISVGANSNQPQHF. The rearrangement links TRBV10-3 to TRBJ1-5, with unresolved D. CDR1 and CDR2 from the germline V gene are ENHRY and SYGVKD. There are 15 residues in the CDR3. V was pared by 4 bases and J by 0 bases, with 10 bases between.

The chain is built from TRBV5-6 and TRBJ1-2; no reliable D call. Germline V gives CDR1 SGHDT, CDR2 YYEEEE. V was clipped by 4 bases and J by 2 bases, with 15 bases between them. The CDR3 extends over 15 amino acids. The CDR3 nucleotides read TGTGCCAGCAGCCGGGTCTCTGAGGTCAACTATGGCTACACCTTC. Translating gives CASSRVSEVNYGYTF.

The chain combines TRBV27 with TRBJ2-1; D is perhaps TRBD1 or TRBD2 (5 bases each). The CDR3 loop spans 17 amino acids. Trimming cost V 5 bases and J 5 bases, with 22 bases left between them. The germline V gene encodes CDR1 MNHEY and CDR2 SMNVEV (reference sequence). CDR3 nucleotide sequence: TGTGCCAGCAGTCTCCGAACAGGTCCCCCGGGAAACAATGAGCAGTTCTTC. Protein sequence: CASSLRTGPPGNNEQFF.

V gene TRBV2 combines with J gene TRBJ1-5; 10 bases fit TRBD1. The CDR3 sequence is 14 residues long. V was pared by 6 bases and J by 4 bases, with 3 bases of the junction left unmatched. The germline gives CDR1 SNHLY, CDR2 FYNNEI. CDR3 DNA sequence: TGTGCCAGCAGCGACAGGGGGCGGAATCAGCCCCAGCATTTT. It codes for CASSDRGRNQPQHF.

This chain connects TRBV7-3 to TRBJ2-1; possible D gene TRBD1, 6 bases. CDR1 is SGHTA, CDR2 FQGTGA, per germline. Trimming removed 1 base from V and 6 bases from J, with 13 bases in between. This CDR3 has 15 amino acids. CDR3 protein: CASSLRQGRGNEQFF. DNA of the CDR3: TGTGCCAGCAGCTTAAGGCAGGGGAGAGGCAATGAGCAGTTCTTC.

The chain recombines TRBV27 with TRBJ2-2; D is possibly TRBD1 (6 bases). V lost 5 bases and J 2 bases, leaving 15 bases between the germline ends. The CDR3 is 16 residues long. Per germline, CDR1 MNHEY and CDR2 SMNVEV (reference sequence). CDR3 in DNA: TGTGCCAGCAGTCTTTGGACAGCGCATAACACCGGGGAGCTGTTTTTT. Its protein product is CASSLWTAHNTGELFF.

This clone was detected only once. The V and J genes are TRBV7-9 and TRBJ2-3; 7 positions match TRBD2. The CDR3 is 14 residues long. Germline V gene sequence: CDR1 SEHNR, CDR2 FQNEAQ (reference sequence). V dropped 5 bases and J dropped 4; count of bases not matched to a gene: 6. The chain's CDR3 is CASSHSGAADTQYF. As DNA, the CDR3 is TGTGCCAGCAGCCACAGCGGGGCGGCAGATACGCAGTATTTT.

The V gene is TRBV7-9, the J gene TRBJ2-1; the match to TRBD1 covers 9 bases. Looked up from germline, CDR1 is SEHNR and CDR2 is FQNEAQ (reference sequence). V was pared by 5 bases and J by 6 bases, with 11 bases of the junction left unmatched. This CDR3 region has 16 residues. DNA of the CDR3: TGTGCCAGCAGCCTTCTGTGGACAGGGGCGAGCAATGAGCAGTTCTTC. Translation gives CASSLLWTGASNEQFF.

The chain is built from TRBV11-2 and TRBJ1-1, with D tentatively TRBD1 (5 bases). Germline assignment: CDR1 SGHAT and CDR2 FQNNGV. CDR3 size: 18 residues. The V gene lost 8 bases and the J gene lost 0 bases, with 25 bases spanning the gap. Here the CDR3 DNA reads TGTGCCAGCTTTTATGGCGGGGACTCGAGTTCCCTGAACACTGAAGCTTTCTTT. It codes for CASFYGGDSSSLNTEAFF. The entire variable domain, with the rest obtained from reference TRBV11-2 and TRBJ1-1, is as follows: EAGVAQSPRYKIIEKRQSVAFWCNPISGHATLYWYQQILGQGPKLLIQFQNNGVVDDSQLPKDRFSAERLKGVDSTLKIQPAKLEDSAVYLCASFYGGDSSSLNTEAFFGQGTRLTVV.

The CDR3 loop is CASSLRLNTEAFF. Written as DNA, the CDR3 is TGTGCCAGCAGCCTCCGGCTCAACACTGAAGCTTTCTTT. The rearrangement joins TRBV11-3 to TRBJ1-1; no clear D. V was cut by 5 bases and J by 2 bases, with 9 bases left in between. The CDR3 has 13 amino acids. Looked up from germline, CDR1 is SGHNT and CDR2 is YENEEA. Complete variable domain (other parts from reference TRBV11-3 and TRBJ1-1): EAGVVQSPRYKIIEKKQPVAFWCNPISGHNTLYWYLQNLGQGPELLIRYENEEAVDDSQLPKDRFSAERLKGVDSTLKIQPAELGDSAVYLCASSLRLNTEAFFGQGTRLTVV.

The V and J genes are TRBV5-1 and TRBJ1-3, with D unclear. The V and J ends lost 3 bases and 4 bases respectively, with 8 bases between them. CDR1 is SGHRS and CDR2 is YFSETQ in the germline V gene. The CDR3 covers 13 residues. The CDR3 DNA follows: TGCGCCAGCAGCTATGGTGGGGGAAACACCATATATTTT. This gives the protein CASSYGGGNTIYF.

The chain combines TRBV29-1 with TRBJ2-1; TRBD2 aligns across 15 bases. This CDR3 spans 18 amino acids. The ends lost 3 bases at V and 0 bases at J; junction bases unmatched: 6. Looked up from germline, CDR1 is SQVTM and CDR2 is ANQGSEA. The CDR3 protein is CSVEGLAGGLTSYNEQFF. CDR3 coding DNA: TGCAGCGTTGAGGGACTAGCGGGGGGTCTTACCTCCTACAATGAGCAGTTCTTC.

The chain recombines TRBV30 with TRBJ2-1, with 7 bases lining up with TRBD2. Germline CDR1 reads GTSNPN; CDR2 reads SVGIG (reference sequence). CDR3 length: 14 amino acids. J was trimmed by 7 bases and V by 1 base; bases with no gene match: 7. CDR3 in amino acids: CAWSGGGDLNEQFF. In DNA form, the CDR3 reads TGTGCCTGGAGTGGTGGGGGGGACCTGAATGAGCAGTTCTTC.

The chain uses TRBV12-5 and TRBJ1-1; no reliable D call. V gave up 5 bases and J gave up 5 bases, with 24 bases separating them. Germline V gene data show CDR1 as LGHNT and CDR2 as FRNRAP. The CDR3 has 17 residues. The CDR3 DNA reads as TGTGCTAGTGGTACGCCACTTAAGGACGCCCGGTGGACTGAAGCTTTCTTT. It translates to CASGTPLKDARWTEAFF.

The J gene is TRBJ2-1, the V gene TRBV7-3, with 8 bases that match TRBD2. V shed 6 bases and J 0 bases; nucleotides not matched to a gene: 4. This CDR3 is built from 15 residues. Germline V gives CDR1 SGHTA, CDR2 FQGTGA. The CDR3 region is CASSRLAGSYNEQFF. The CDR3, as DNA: TGTGCCAGCAGTCGTCTAGCGGGCTCCTACAATGAGCAGTTCTTC.

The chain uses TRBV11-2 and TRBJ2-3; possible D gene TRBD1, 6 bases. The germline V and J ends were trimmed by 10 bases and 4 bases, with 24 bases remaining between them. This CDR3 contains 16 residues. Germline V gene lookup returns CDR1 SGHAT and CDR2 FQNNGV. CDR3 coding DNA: TGTGCCACGGTTCAGACAGGCTTCGCCTCTGCAGATACGCAGTATTTT. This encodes CATVQTGFASADTQYF.